The T cell receptor beta chain under discussion was sequenced for a study of Ad26.COV2.S vaccination and SARS-CoV-2 variants. Study summary: The Ad26.COV2.S arm of the COV1001 trial was where the donor was placed.

Regarding the study as a whole: The placebo group had lower spike-specific TCR breadth than the vaccine recipients did.

The CDR3 runs to 14 residues. The germline CDR1 and CDR2 sequences are SEHNR and FQNEAQ (reference sequence). Trimming cost V 3 bases and J 2 bases, with 10 bases left between them. A note on this clone: Its antigen is as yet unknown.

Method: immunoSEQ multiplex PCR; TCRdb's copy keeps in-frame clones and lacks some. The data hold 240,000 or so clones, with approximately 87% observed a single time. Treatment specified: approximately 18 received Ad26.COV2.S at low or high dose, single or two shots; 5 received placebo; per-sample allocation not given. Material that was analyzed had been drawn on day 63 after the first vaccine or placebo injection. Vaccine was an Ad26 vector expressing Wuhan-strain SARS-CoV-2 spike. This clonotype originated in a person between 18 and 65 years old who received the Ad26.COV2.S COVID-19 vaccine or a placebo. This specimen consisted of peripheral blood, obtained in a trial of Ad26.COV2.S vaccine versus placebo. V usage is TRBV7-9 and J usage is TRBJ1-2, with D perhaps TRBD1 (5 bases). CDR3 bases: TGTGCCAGCAGCTTCCCAGGGCCCAACTATGGCTACACCTTC. It is translated as CASSFPGPNYGYTF.